The clone carrying this T cell receptor (beta chain) was observed a few times. Antigen unknown. These data belong to a study of response to subunit inactivated influenza vaccine. General observations from the study: The authors offered the suggestion that each seasonal influenza vaccination recruits few new T cells.

This CDR3 region has 14 residues. J was trimmed by 10 bases and V by 1 base; bases with no gene match: 3. MiXCR was run by TCRdb on the RT-PCR reads, yielding one entry per CDR3 protein. This sample has around 530,000 distinct CDR3 sequences, with about 12% found just once. The chain combines TRBV12-3 or TRBV12-4 with TRBJ1-6; TRBD1 matches at 8 bases. This TCR was recovered from a man aged 45 to 65 who received an inactivated influenza vaccine. Specimen: PBMCs from blood, collected on the day of vaccination. The CDR3 region is CASSLDTGGSPLHF. CDR3 DNA: TGTGCCAGCAGTTTAGATACAGGGGGATCACCCCTCCACTTT.